This T cell receptor (beta chain) came from a study of control samples from healthy donors and cancer patients. Only in-frame clones appear in the TCRdb table, and some are missing; sequencing was by immunoSEQ multiplex PCR. Seen here are approximately 130,000 clones, around 90% observed once, and the top ten hold 40%. The CDR3 covers 14 residues. The germline CDR1 and CDR2 sequences are LGHDT and YNNKEL (reference sequence). Trimming cost V 6 bases and J 10 bases; bases outside gene matches: 9. The sequencing input was blood. This rearrangement joins TRBV3-1 (or the pseudogene TRBV3-2) to TRBJ1-6, with TRBD1 identical over 7 bases. This TCR was recovered from a man between 50 and 59 years old in good health. The CDR3 protein is CASSPTGVNSPLHF. In DNA, the CDR3 is TGTGCCAGCAGTCCTACAGGGGTGAACTCACCCCTCCACTTT.